This entry concerns a single TCR beta chain. The sample belongs to a study of shared clonotypes between healthy human individuals. Generated by immunoSEQ multiplex PCR, the TCRdb table keeps only in-frame clones and is missing some. The sample shows approximately 2,200,000 clones, 85% to 95% of them seen only once. CD45RO-negative cells were positively selected for CCR7, leaving out terminally differentiated effector memory CD45RA+ cells. Sequenced sample: naive CD8+ T cells from PBMCs. The receptor was derived from a man between 18 and 35 years old in good health. Some clones in this sample may be carry-over from other donors' samples.

The CDR3 coding sequence is TGTGCCAGCAGCCCAACACCCGTTTCTGGAAACACCATATATTTT. This gives the protein CASSPTPVSGNTIYF. The chain links TRBV5-6 to TRBJ1-3; D unresolved. V lost 4 bases, J lost 1 base, and 12 bases lay in between. This CDR3 spans 15 amino acids. Per germline, CDR1 SGHDT and CDR2 YYEEEE. Drawing the rest from reference TRBV5-6 and TRBJ1-3, the complete variable domain is DAGVTQSPTHLIKTRGQQVTLRCSPKSGHDTVSWYQQALGQGPQFIFQYYEEEERQRGNFPDRFSGHQFPNYSSELNVNALLLGDSALYLCASSPTPVSGNTIYFGEGSWLTVV.